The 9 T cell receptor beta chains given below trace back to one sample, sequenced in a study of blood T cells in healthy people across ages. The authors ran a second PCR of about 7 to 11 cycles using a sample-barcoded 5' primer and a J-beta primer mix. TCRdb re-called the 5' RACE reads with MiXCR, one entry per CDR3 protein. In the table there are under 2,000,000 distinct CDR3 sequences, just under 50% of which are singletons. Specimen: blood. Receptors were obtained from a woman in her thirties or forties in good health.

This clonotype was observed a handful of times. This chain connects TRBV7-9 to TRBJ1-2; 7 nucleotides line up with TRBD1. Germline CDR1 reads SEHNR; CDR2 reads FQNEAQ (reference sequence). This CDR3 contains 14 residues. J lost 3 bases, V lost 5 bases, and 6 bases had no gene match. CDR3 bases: TGTGCCAGCAGCGTCCACAGGGGCGACTATGGCTACACCTTC. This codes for CASSVHRGDYGYTF.

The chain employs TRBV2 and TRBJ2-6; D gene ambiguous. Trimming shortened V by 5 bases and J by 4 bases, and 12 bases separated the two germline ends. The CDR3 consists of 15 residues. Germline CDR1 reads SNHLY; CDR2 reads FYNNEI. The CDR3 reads CASSQIHDGANVLTF. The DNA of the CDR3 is TGTGCCAGCAGTCAAATACATGACGGGGCCAACGTCCTGACTTTC. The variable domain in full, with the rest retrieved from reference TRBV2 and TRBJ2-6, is EPEVTQTPSHQVTQMGQEVILRCVPISNHLYFYWYRQILGQKVEFLVSFYNNEISEKSEIFDDQFSVERPDGSNFTLKIRSTKLEDSAMYFCASSQIHDGANVLTFGAGSRLTVL.

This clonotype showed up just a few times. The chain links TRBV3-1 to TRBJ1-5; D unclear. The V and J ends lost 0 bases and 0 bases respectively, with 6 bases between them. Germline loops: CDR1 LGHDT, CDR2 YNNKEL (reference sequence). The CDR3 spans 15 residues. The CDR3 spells CASSQDPVSNQPQHF. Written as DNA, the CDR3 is TGTGCCAGCAGCCAAGATCCTGTTAGCAATCAGCCCCAGCATTTT. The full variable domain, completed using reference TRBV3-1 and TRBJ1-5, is DTAVSQTPKYLVTQMGNDKSIKCEQNLGHDTMYWYKQDSKKFLKIMFSYNNKELIINETVPNRFSPKSPDKAHLNLHINSLELGDSAVYFCASSQDPVSNQPQHFGDGTRLSIL.

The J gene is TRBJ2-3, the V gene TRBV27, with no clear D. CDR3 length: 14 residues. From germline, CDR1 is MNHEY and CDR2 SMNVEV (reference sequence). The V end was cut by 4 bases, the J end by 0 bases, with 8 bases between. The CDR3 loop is CASSSLGSTDTQYF. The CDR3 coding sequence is TGTGCCAGCAGTTCACTTGGGAGCACAGATACGCAGTATTTT.

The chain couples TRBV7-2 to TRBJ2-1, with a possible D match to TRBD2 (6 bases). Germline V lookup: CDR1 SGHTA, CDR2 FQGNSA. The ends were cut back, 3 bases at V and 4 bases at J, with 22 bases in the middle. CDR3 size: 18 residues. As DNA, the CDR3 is TGTGCCAGCAGCTTGCCTTGCGGGGCCATACGTAGGTACAATGAGCAGTTCTTC. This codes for CASSLPCGAIRRYNEQFF. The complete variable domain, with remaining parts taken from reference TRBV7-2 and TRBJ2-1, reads GAGVSQSPSNKVTEKGKDVELRCDPISGHTALYWYRQSLGQGLEFLIYFQGNSAPDKSGLPSDRFSAERTGGSVSTLTIQRTQQEDSAVYLCASSLPCGAIRRYNEQFFGPGTRLTVL.

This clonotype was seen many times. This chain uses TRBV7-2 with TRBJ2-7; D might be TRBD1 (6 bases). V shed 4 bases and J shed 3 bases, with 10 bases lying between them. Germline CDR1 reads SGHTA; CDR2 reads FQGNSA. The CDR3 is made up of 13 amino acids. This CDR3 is CASSYRESYEQYF. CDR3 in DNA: TGTGCCAGCAGCTACAGGGAGAGCTACGAGCAGTACTTC.

CDR3 amino acids: CASSYWPAPYEQYF. Written as DNA, the CDR3 is TGTGCCAGCAGTTACTGGCCCGCACCCTACGAGCAGTACTTC. The rearrangement links TRBV6-2 or TRBV6-3 to TRBJ2-7; no firm D call. With 1 base removed from V and 2 bases from J, the gap between germline ends came to 9 bases. Germline lookup yields CDR1 MNHEY and CDR2 SVGEGT. This CDR3 is 14 amino acids long.

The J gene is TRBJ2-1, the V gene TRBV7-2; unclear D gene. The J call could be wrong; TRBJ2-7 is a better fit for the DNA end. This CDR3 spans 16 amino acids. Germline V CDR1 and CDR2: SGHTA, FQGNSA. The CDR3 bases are TGTGCCAGCAGCCCCGCGACACCAAGCTCCTACAATGAGCAGTACTTC. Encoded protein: CASSPATPSSYNEQYF.

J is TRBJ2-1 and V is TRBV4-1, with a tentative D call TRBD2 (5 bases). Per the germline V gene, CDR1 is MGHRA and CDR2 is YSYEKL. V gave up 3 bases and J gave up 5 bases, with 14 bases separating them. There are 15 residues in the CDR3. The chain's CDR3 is CASSHAGSNDNEQFF. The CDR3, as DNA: TGCGCCAGCAGCCACGCGGGCAGCAACGACAATGAGCAGTTCTTC.